This record covers a single T cell receptor (beta chain). Its antigen is as yet unknown. Germline CDR1 reads KGHSH; CDR2 reads LQKENI. Trimming removed 7 bases at V and 13 bases at J, with 28 bases between. This CDR3 has 15 amino acids. Profiling relied on immunoSEQ multiplex PCR, and the TCRdb table lists in-frame clones only, not all of them. The sample holds over 70,000 clones, approximately 83% seen once. These data come from a study of radiotherapy plus CTLA-4 blockade in lung cancer. Study-wide context: In 18% of patients, objective responses were seen; approximately 34% had disease control. Study observations and caveats: Some TCR clones had been derived from tumors. These clones expanded in peripheral blood after radiotherapy plus ipilimumab. Interferon-beta and early blood T cell clone dynamics reportedly predicted response best.

Lung cancer patients with chemo-refractory metastatic non-small-cell disease were given focal radiation plus CTLA-4 blockade with ipilimumab. This chain joins TRBV18 and TRBJ1-2; the D is unclear. The TCR was taken from a human donor with non-small cell lung cancer who had a partial response to radiotherapy plus ipilimumab. The source material was peripheral blood, sampled from a patient treated with radiotherapy plus ipilimumab. The CDR3 DNA sequence: TGTGCCAGCTTTGTCGAGTTAAGCGGTGTCTCTTATGGCACCTTC. Its protein product is CASFVELSGVSYGTF.